A selection of T cell receptor beta chains follows, all from one sample in a study of vaccination effects on CD4 cells after COVID-19. Generated by immunoSEQ multiplex PCR, the TCRdb table keeps only in-frame clones and is missing some. The table records about 38,000 clones, under 75% of them present only once. No antigen has been assigned to these receptors. The sample here was CD4+ T cells from PBMCs cultured with SARS-CoV-2 spike peptides, taken before COVID-19 vaccination. The receptors shown here come from a human donor who received a COVID-19 vaccine. The CDR3 runs from the conserved cysteine through the conserved F or W. Fields, in order: J gene, D gene, V gene, clone size, CDR3 DNA, CDR3 protein. A D gene is named only where the DNA matches it firmly. Size is stated for part of the rows, as once, few or many counts, or as a class when the clone is expanded.

>TRBJ1-1|NA|TRBV27|NA
TGTGCCAGCAGCCCGGGACTTCCCCGGGGAGCTTTCTTT
CASSPGLPRGAFF
>TRBJ2-1|TRBD2|TRBV2|NA
TGTGCCAGCAGGCGACTAGCGGGAGGTTTCGCGAATGAGCAGTTCTTC
CASRRLAGGFANEQFF
>TRBJ1-5|TRBD1|TRBV20-1|NA
TGCAGTGCTAGTTCTTGGACAGGGGATAATCAGCCCCAGCATTTT
CSASSWTGDNQPQHF
>TRBJ2-4|NA|TRBV6-6|NA
TGTGCCAGCACCGACAGTGACAAAAACATTCAGTACTTC
CASTDSDKNIQYF
>TRBJ2-3|TRBD2|TRBV7-6|few
TGTGCCAGCAGCTTAGCTACTAGCGGGATCCCAGATACGCAGTATTTT
CASSLATSGIPDTQYF
>TRBJ2-5|TRBD2|TRBV6-5|NA
TGTGCCAGCGGCTTAGCGGGTTTGGAGACCCAGTACTTC
CASGLAGLETQYF
>TRBJ1-2|TRBD1|TRBV25-1|NA
TGTGCCAGCAGTGAAAGGGACAGAGATGGCTACACCTTC
CASSERDRDGYTF
>TRBJ2-5|TRBD2|TRBV24-1|NA
TGTGCCACCAGTAGCGGGGGGGGTGAGACCCAGTACTTC
CATSSGGGETQYF
>TRBJ2-3|NA|TRBV5-1|NA
TGCGCCAGCAGCTGGACAGCCGCCCGCACAGATACGCAGTATTTT
CASSWTAARTDTQYF
>TRBJ1-6|NA|TRBV18|few
TGTGCCAGCTCACCAACAGACACCTATAATTCACCCCTCCACTTT
CASSPTDTYNSPLHF
>TRBJ2-7|NA|TRBV7-9|once
TGTGCCAGCTCCCAGGGGTCCTACGAGCAGTACTTC
CASSQGSYEQYF
>TRBJ2-3|TRBD2|TRBV7-3|NA
TGTGCCAGCAGCTTACCTAGCGGGAGCACAGATACGCAGTATTTT
CASSLPSGSTDTQYF
>TRBJ2-3|NA|TRBV29-1|NA
TGCAGCGTCGAAAATTGGGGGCGGTCAGATACGCAGTATTTT
CSVENWGRSDTQYF
>TRBJ1-1|TRBD1|TRBV5-4|NA
TGTGCCAGCAGCCGGACAGGGGGCACTGAAGCTTTCTTT
CASSRTGGTEAFF
>TRBJ1-2|NA|TRBV20-1|NA
TGCAGTGCTAGTTCGGGGGAGCGCTACACCTTC
CSASSGERYTF
>TRBJ1-1|NA|TRBV5-1|few
TGCGCCAGCAGCTTGGGGGACACCTACACTGAAGCTTTCTTT
CASSLGDTYTEAFF
>TRBJ2-7|NA|TRBV6-5|few
TGTGCCAGCAGGGGGGGGCAGGGGACGGGCGAGCAGTACTTC
CASRGGQGTGEQYF
>TRBJ2-2|NA|TRBV5-1|NA
TGCGCCAGCAGCTTCGGGCCAAACACCGGGGAGCTGTTTTTT
CASSFGPNTGELFF
>TRBJ1-2|TRBD1|TRBV27|NA
TGTGCCAGCAGTTTTTACCCGGGACAGCACTATGGCTACACCTTC
CASSFYPGQHYGYTF
>TRBJ1-4|NA|TRBV5-1|NA
TGCGCCAGCAGCTTGTCTGGGGGGCGGGATGAAAAACTGTTTTTT
CASSLSGGRDEKLFF
>TRBJ1-6|NA|TRBV10-3|NA
TGTGCCATCAGTCAGGACGCTCTGGGATCACCCCTCCACTTT
CAISQDALGSPLHF
>TRBJ2-1|TRBD2|TRBV5-5|NA
TGTGCCAGCAGCTTTGCGCTAGCGGGGGGAAGTGAGCAGTTCTTC
CASSFALAGGSEQFF
>TRBJ1-5|NA|TRBV6-2/TRBV6-3|NA
TGTGCCAGCAGTTACGACAGCAATCAGCCCCAGCATTTT
CASSYDSNQPQHF
>TRBJ1-2|NA|TRBV7-9|NA
TGTGCCAGCAGCAATTTGACGGGTAACTATGGCTACACCTTC
CASSNLTGNYGYTF
>TRBJ2-7|NA|TRBV4-1|NA
TGCGCCAGCAGCCAAGAGAGGGCCCTCTACGAGCAGTACTTC
CASSQERALYEQYF
>TRBJ1-4|NA|TRBV3-1/TRBV3-2|NA
TGTGCCAGCAGCCAAAGCGAAAAACTGTTTTTT
CASSQSEKLFF
>TRBJ2-7|NA|TRBV3-1/TRBV3-2|NA
TGTGCCAGCAGCCAAGACTCGGGGACCGAGCAGTACTTC
CASSQDSGTEQYF